This record concerns one T cell receptor delta chain sequence. Translating this DNA gives a protein that differs at residue 14 from the TCRdb one, which belongs to a much larger clone; a read error is likely, and the protein shown is this translation. V lost 0 bases and J lost 6; bases outside the gene matches: 26. The CDR3 consists of 21 residues. Per the germline V gene, CDR1 is GEAIGNYY and CDR2 is EKD. This sample was included in a study of gamma-delta T cells after stem cell transplantation. TCRdb called clones anew from the RT-PCR reads with CATT. The table has approximately 16,000 delta-chain clones, roughly 9% seen once; the top ten hold around 60%.

The sequence was obtained from a human donor. It is not recorded whose cells these are; they may come from a transplant donor. Input material: gamma-delta T cells. This rearrangement joins TRDV2 to TRDJ1; 8 nucleotides match TRDD3. The CDR3 is CACDTVPTGKVLGARTYKLIF. DNA of the CDR3: TGTGCCTGTGACACCGTGCCTACGGGGAAAGTACTGGGGGCCCGGACCTATAAACTCATCTTT.